This TCR beta chain was identified during a study of blood T cells in healthy people across ages. Combining a sample-barcoded 5' primer with a J-beta primer mix, a second PCR ran for roughly 6 to 11 cycles. TCRdb analysed the 5' RACE reads with MiXCR anew, one entry per CDR3 protein. The repertoire consists of approximately 780,000 distinct CDR3 sequences, with roughly 25% occurring once and the leading ten covering around 2.9%. Germline V gene sequence: CDR1 DFQATT, CDR2 SNEGSKA (reference sequence). J gave up 8 bases and V 6 bases, and 13 bases lay outside the gene matches. The CDR3 sequence is 15 residues long. The same specimen was also included in a second study, on T cells of mothers and their children. That source reports: According to the study, all extracted RNA entered cDNA synthesis at around 1.5 ug per 15 ul.

The clonotype comes from a boy aged 5-17 years in good health. The rearrangement joins TRBV20-1 to TRBJ1-6; TRBD1 matches at 7 bases. The specimen was blood. The CDR3, as DNA: TGCAGTGCCCCTAGGGTAGGGGGCACAGATTCACCCCTCCACTTT. It is translated as CSAPRVGGTDSPLHF.